This TCR beta chain stems from a study of blood T cell repertoires in COVID-19. Original processing notes: The assay estimated nucleated cells by amplifying reference gene primers. Profiling relied on immunoSEQ multiplex PCR, and the TCRdb table lists in-frame clones only, not all of them. V, J and clone size are taken as reported in that table, and D and trimming were inferred from the DNA itself. The table has under 300,000 clones, 89% seen once; the top ten hold roughly 4.8%. Trimming stripped 0 bases from V and 0 bases from J, with 14 bases between. The CDR3 covers 18 residues. In germline, CDR1 is LGHNA, CDR2 YNFKEQ.

This chain joins TRBV4-2 and TRBJ2-2; no definite D call. This TCR derives from a woman in her thirties or forties who had recovered from COVID-19. Sequencing input: peripheral blood. The CDR3 is CASSQDGFGEANTGELFF. The CDR3 DNA sequence: TGTGCCAGCAGCCAAGATGGATTCGGAGAAGCGAACACCGGGGAGCTGTTTTTT.